This T cell receptor (beta chain) came from a study of OX40 agonist ivuxolimab in advanced cancers. Study at large: Patients in dose escalation had liver, melanoma, kidney or head and neck cancers. From about 23 to 85 years was the age range, with a mean of roughly 64 years, and about 78% were male.

Note on this clone: As yet, its antigen is unknown.

General study points: CD8+ T cells showed, on average, more clonal expansion than CD4+ cells. Clonal expansion from baseline to week 6 occurred in both CD4+ and CD8+ T cells.

Sequencing used immunoSEQ multiplex PCR; TCRdb keeps in-frame clones, though not all of them. In the table there are roughly 73,000 clones, 89% of which are singletons. This TCR came from an adult with an advanced solid tumor such as melanoma, head and neck, liver or kidney cancer. This material consisted of CD4+ or CD8+ T cells sorted from blood, taken in a trial of the OX40 agonist ivuxolimab.

The CDR3 coding sequence is TGTGCCAGCTCACCAATGTCAGGGGCGCGGAACACTGAAGCTTTCTTT. Residues: CASSPMSGARNTEAFF. The chain combines TRBV18 with TRBJ1-1; D is possibly TRBD1 (6 bases). Trimming shortened V by 2 bases and J by 1 base, and 14 bases separated the two germline ends. The CDR3 contains 16 residues. Germline CDR1 is KGHSH and CDR2 is LQKENI.